The clone carrying this T cell receptor beta chain was observed a few times. The data are from a study of patients and donors after allogeneic stem cell transplantation. Trimming left V 4 bases short and J 2 bases short, with 7 bases between. CDR3 length equals 13 residues. CDR1 and CDR2 from the germline V gene are MDHEN and SYDVKM. TCRdb recomputed calls from the RT-PCR reads with MiXCR, one row per CDR3 protein. The sample has 98,000 or so distinct CDR3 sequences; approximately 35% are singletons. This TCR was recovered from a human donor who was either an allogeneic HSCT recipient or a stem cell or donor lymphocyte infusion donor (not recorded which). It is not recorded whose cells these are; they may come from a transplant donor. This sequence joins TRBV28 and TRBJ2-3; D ambiguous. Input material: blood, either unsorted or a sorted T cell fraction (not recorded which). The CDR3 region has the DNA TGTGCCAGCAGTTCCAGCTACACAGATACGCAGTATTTT. Protein product: CASSSSYTDTQYF. Full variable domain (missing parts from reference TRBV28 and TRBJ2-3): DVKVTQSSRYLVKRTGEKVFLECVQDMDHENMFWYRQDPGLGLRLIYFSYDVKMKEKGDIPEGYSVSREKKERFSLILESASTNQTSMYLCASSSSYTDTQYFGPGTRLTVL.